The subject of this entry is one TCR beta chain. Its matching antigen is unknown. Building of the TCR beta libraries involved iRepertoire HTBI primers and Arm-PCR of CDR3 regions. Methods used by the authors: Across all samples, roughly 60 TRBV segments and about 13 TRBJ segments were identified. TCRdb recomputed calls from the multiplex PCR reads with MiXCR, one row per CDR3 protein. What appears here as the V and J calls and clone size reflects TCRdb's work, not the paper's. The data hold 500,000 to 700,000 distinct CDR3 sequences, with approximately 31% observed a single time. This sample stems from a study of regulatory T cells in long-lasting Graves disease. Noted time point: persistent/refractory GD, antithyroid drugs over 5 years with positive TRAb. PBMC-extracted RNA yielded the TCR library. Study findings and constraints: Persistent patients shared more public clonotypes (roughly 3,000) than newly diagnosed patients (about 1,000). Reduced TCR diversity was observed in persistent Graves' patients versus newly diagnosed patients.

This TCR came from a female donor with Graves disease. Specimen: peripheral blood mononuclear cells (PBMCs), collected when the disease was refractory, from a patient treated with antithyroid drugs.

The DNA of the CDR3 is TGTGCCAGCAGCCTTCATCAGGGGGCGCGAACTGAAGCTTTCTTT. Its translation is CASSLHQGARTEAFF. The rearrangement joins TRBV7-3 to TRBJ1-1, with 8 bases that match TRBD1. J gave up 5 bases and V 5 bases, and 10 bases lay outside the gene matches. Germline V CDR1 and CDR2: SGHTA, FQGTGA. The CDR3 is 15 amino acids. The entire variable domain, with the rest obtained from reference TRBV7-3 and TRBJ1-1, is as follows: GAGVSQTPSNKVTEKGKYVELRCDPISGHTALYWYRQSLGQGPEFLIYFQGTGAADDSGLPNDRFFAVRPEGSVSTLKIQRTERGDSAVYLCASSLHQGARTEAFFGQGTRLTVV.